These 20 T cell receptor beta chains originate from one sample sequenced in a study of post-analysis software for immune sequencing data. The antigens of these receptors remain unknown. Unique molecular identifiers were built into the TCR beta cDNA libraries. TCRdb itself ran the PCR reads through MiXCR, one entry per CDR3 protein. This sample has about 570,000 distinct CDR3 sequences, with around 36% found just once. General observations from the study: Higher frequency in patients than in controls was seen for about five TRBV segments, with TRBV5-6, TRBV5-1 and TRBV20-1 among them.

Specimen: blood. Receptors were obtained from a girl under 18 with multiple sclerosis.

CDR3 amino acids: CASSFHRTDTQYF. CDR3 sequence (DNA): TGTGCCAGCAGCTTTCACCGCACAGATACGCAGTATTTT. The rearrangement joins TRBV14 to TRBJ2-3; D not resolved. The germline V gene encodes CDR1 SGHDN and CDR2 FVKESK. The ends were cut back, 5 bases at V and 1 base at J, with 7 bases in the middle. This CDR3 is built from 13 residues.

The genes are TRBV19 and TRBJ2-4, with a weak D call TRBD1 (6 bases). The CDR3 extends over 14 amino acids. Germline assignment: CDR1 LNHDA and CDR2 SQIVND (reference sequence). Trimming stripped 7 bases from V and 15 bases from J, with 25 bases between. This chain's CDR3 is CASTHRGGPEVLYF. CDR3 sequence (DNA): TGTGCCAGTACCCACAGAGGGGGACCAGAAGTTCTGTACTTC.

This clonotype was detected only a few times. V gene TRBV10-3 combines with J gene TRBJ2-5, with TRBD1 matching over 7 bases. This CDR3 spans 15 amino acids. V gave up 5 bases and J gave up 1 base; unmatched junction bases: 7. Germline CDR1 reads ENHRY; CDR2 reads SYGVKD. CDR3 DNA: TGTGCCATCAGTATGGGACAGACAACCCAAGAGACCCAGTACTTC. This gives the protein CAISMGQTTQETQYF.

This clonotype appeared a few times. This rearrangement joins TRBV5-4 to TRBJ2-5; D might be TRBD1 or TRBD2, each matching 5 bases. V dropped 3 bases and J dropped 4 bases, with 16 bases sitting between them. The CDR3 is made up of 15 amino acids. Germline-derived CDR1 and CDR2 are SGHNT and YYREEE (reference sequence). The CDR3: CASSSSGGIGETQYF. Here the CDR3 DNA reads TGTGCCAGCAGCTCCTCTGGGGGTATCGGAGAGACCCAGTACTTC.

This clonotype was counted only a few times. J is TRBJ2-4 and V is TRBV4-2, with D perhaps assigned TRBD1 or TRBD2 (5 bases each). Germline values: CDR1 LGHNA, CDR2 YNFKEQ. V lost 0 bases and J 8 bases, leaving 14 bases between the germline ends. The CDR3 is 15 amino acids. CDR3 sequence: CASSQDRGPRDIQYF. CDR3 in DNA: TGTGCCAGCAGCCAAGATCGGGGACCGCGGGACATTCAGTACTTC.

This clonotype was counted between two and nine times. This rearrangement joins TRBV9 to TRBJ2-3; D gene uncertain. The CDR3 has 12 amino acids. Germline values: CDR1 SGDLS, CDR2 YYNGEE. Trimming removed 0 bases at V and 14 bases at J, with 13 bases between. The CDR3 protein is CASSVAVSEPYF. DNA of the CDR3: TGTGCCAGCAGCGTAGCGGTTTCTGAACCGTATTTT.

In its sample, this clonotype was seen a few times. The chain links TRBV25-1 to TRBJ1-6; possibly TRBD1 for D (6 bases). This CDR3 spans 15 amino acids. Trimming removed 4 bases from V and 5 bases from J, with 12 bases in between. Looked up from germline, CDR1 is MGHDK and CDR2 is SYGVNS. CDR3 in amino acids: CASSALQGNNSPLHF. CDR3 bases: TGTGCCAGCAGTGCGTTACAGGGCAATAATTCACCCCTCCACTTT.

This clonotype was counted a single time. V gene TRBV12-3 or TRBV12-4 combines with J gene TRBJ1-5, with D unclear. V was cut by 2 bases and J by 3 bases, with 14 bases left in between. The CDR3 contains 16 residues. The CDR3 spells CASSLRISAVNQPQHF. CDR3 in DNA: TGTGCCAGCAGTTTAAGGATCTCTGCAGTCAATCAGCCCCAGCATTTT.

The CDR3 nucleotides read TGTGCCAGCAGCCCTCGGCTTCCGCAGAGGACTAGCGGGGGGTCTTCCTACGAGCAGTACTTC. Its protein product is CASSPRLPQRTSGGSSYEQYF. The chain has TRBV11-1 and TRBJ2-7; 14 nucleotides align to TRBD2. CDR3 length equals 21 residues. Germline trimming cut 5 bases from V and 1 base from J; bases unmatched to any gene: 19. In germline, CDR1 is SGHAT, CDR2 FQDESV (reference sequence).

J is TRBJ2-5 and V is TRBV5-1; 8 bases are shared with TRBD2. The CDR3 is made up of 16 amino acids. The V segment lost 5 bases and the J segment 1 base; nucleotides outside the gene matches: 10. Germline lookup yields CDR1 SGHRS and CDR2 YFSETQ. The CDR3 protein is CASSQVAGRIQETQYF. The DNA for the CDR3 is TGCGCCAGCAGTCAGGTAGCGGGGAGAATCCAAGAGACCCAGTACTTC.

This clonotype was counted only a few times. The chain has TRBV20-1 and TRBJ2-7; D is uncertain. Germline CDR1 reads DFQATT; CDR2 reads SNEGSKA (reference sequence). This CDR3 is built from 12 residues. Trimming cost V 6 bases and J 0 bases, with 9 bases left between them. The CDR3 sequence is CSAIDNSYEQYF. The CDR3 DNA reads as TGCAGTGCCATAGACAACTCCTACGAGCAGTACTTC.

V gene TRBV3-1 combines with J gene TRBJ2-1; 11 nucleotides line up with TRBD2. V lost 4 bases and J lost 5; bases outside the gene matches: 7. Per the germline V gene, CDR1 is LGHDT and CDR2 is YNNKEL (reference sequence). The length of the CDR3 is 16 residues. The CDR3 spells CASSPPTSGANNEQFF. CDR3 bases: TGTGCCAGCAGCCCTCCGACTAGCGGGGCGAACAATGAGCAGTTCTTC.

The chain recombines TRBV3-1 with TRBJ1-3; D is unclear. Germline assignment: CDR1 LGHDT and CDR2 YNNKEL (reference sequence). The ends were cut back, 1 base at V and 3 bases at J, with 4 bases in the middle. The CDR3 covers 13 residues. CDR3 protein: CASSQADGNTIYF. The CDR3 nucleotides are TGTGCCAGCAGCCAAGCTGATGGAAACACCATATATTTT.

The J gene is TRBJ2-5, the V gene TRBV14; TRBD2 agrees at 9 bases. CDR1 SGHDN and CDR2 FVKESK come from the germline V gene. Trimming cost V 4 bases and J 5 bases; bases outside gene matches: 5. The CDR3 is 14 residues long. CDR3 DNA sequence: TGTGCCAGCAGCCTACGACTAGCGGCGGAGACCCAGTACTTC. Its translation: CASSLRLAAETQYF. Full variable domain (outside the CDR3, taken from reference TRBV14 and TRBJ2-5): EAGVTQFPSHSVIEKGQTVTLRCDPISGHDNLYWYRRVMGKEIKFLLHFVKESKQDESGMPNNRFLAERTGGTYSTLKVQPAELEDSGVYFCASSLRLAAETQYFGPGTRLLVL.

This clonotype was counted at least ten times. V and J are TRBV29-1 and TRBJ2-7; D is uncertain. Looked up from germline, CDR1 is SQVTM and CDR2 is ANQGSEA. V shed 5 bases and J shed 0 bases, with 11 bases lying between them. The CDR3 extends over 13 amino acids. This CDR3 is CSVFDGYSYEQYF. For the CDR3, the DNA is TGCAGCGTTTTCGACGGATACTCCTACGAGCAGTACTTC.

The chain recombines TRBV20-1 with TRBJ1-3, with a possible D match to TRBD1 (6 bases). The CDR3 loop spans 13 amino acids. V lost 3 bases, J lost 8 bases, and 14 bases lay in between. Germline V gene lookup returns CDR1 DFQATT and CDR2 SNEGSKA (reference sequence). In DNA form, the CDR3 reads TGCAGTGCTAGTGAGGGGGTGAAGGACACCATATATTTT. It yields the protein CSASEGVKDTIYF.

The rearrangement uses TRBV3-1 and TRBJ2-4, with 7 bases fitting TRBD2. The ends lost 4 bases at V and 13 bases at J; junction bases unmatched: 19. This CDR3 comprises 16 residues. Germline lookup yields CDR1 LGHDT and CDR2 YNNKEL (reference sequence). The CDR3 DNA sequence: TGTGCCAGCAGCCTCTCTGAACTTTGGCCTGCGGGGGAGCAGTACTTC. It translates to CASSLSELWPAGEQYF.

This clonotype has more than one count but fewer than ten. The rearrangement links TRBV10-3 to TRBJ2-3; possibly TRBD1 for D (6 bases). Germline CDR1 ENHRY, CDR2 SYGVKD. This CDR3 has 19 residues. Trimming left V 3 bases short and J 3 bases short, with 25 bases between. The CDR3 region has the DNA TGTGCCATCAGTGATGTCCATGAAGGGACAACCGAACCGACAGATACGCAGTATTTT. It encodes CAISDVHEGTTEPTDTQYF.

The chain employs TRBV5-5 and TRBJ1-5; no clear D gene. The CDR3 has 16 residues. Trimming pared 0 bases from V and 0 bases from J, leaving 10 bases between. Germline CDR1 and CDR2: SGHKS and YYEKEE (reference sequence). In nucleotides, the CDR3 is TGTGCCAGCAGCTTGGGGGTGGCGGCTAGCAATCAGCCCCAGCATTTT. Amino acids: CASSLGVAASNQPQHF.

The sample holds many counts of this clonotype. The V and J genes are TRBV29-1 and TRBJ2-7; D might be TRBD1 or TRBD2, each matching 5 bases. The CDR3 runs 10 residues. Germline V gene sequence: CDR1 SQVTM, CDR2 ANQGSEA. V was pared by 6 bases and J by 2 bases, with 5 bases between. The DNA of the CDR3 is TGCAGCGTGGGGGCCTACGAGCAGTACTTC. Protein: CSVGAYEQYF.